The clone carrying this T cell receptor beta chain was counted between two and nine times. Its antigen is currently unknown. The V and J ends lost 2 bases and 2 bases, in that order; junction bases with no gene match: 6. Germline assignment: CDR1 SGHDT and CDR2 YYEEEE. The CDR3 runs 16 residues. The record originates from a study of cytomegalovirus exposure and HLA in healthy donors. The wider study: Sequencing of 150 million to 200 million T cells in an earlier analysis found about 120 million unique TCR beta sequences.

With 60 Vbeta and 13 Jbeta primers, the PCR was carried out. Data came from immunoSEQ multiplex PCR; TCRdb stores just in-frame clones and leaves some out. The sample includes about 120,000 clones, roughly 80% of them seen just once. General study points: As a later analysis revealed, the rate of TCR association differed by HLA locus, with DRB1 most and HLA-C fewest.

The chain is built from TRBV5-6 and TRBJ2-1; 8 nucleotides agree with TRBD1. The sequence derives from a woman in her 40s in good health and CMV-seropositive. Sequenced input: PBMCs. CDR3 DNA: TGTGCCAGCAGCTTCGGGTTGGGACAGGCCTACAATGAGCAGTTCTTC. It codes for CASSFGLGQAYNEQFF.